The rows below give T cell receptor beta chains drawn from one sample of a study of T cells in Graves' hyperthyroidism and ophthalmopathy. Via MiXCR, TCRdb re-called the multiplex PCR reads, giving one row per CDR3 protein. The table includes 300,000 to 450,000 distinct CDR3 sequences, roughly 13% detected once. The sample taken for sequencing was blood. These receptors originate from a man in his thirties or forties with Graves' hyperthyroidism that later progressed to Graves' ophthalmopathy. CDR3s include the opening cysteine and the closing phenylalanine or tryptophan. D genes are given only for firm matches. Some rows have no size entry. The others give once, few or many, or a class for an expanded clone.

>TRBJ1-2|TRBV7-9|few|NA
TGTGCCAGCAGTTTGGGGAACTTCTTCGGCTACACCTTC
CASSLGNFFGYTF
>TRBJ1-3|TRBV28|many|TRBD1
TGTGCCAGCAGTTTAGAGGACAGGGGAAACACCATATATTTT
CASSLEDRGNTIYF
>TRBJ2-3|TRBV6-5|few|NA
TGTGCCAGCAGTTACTTGACTAGCACAGATACGCAGTATTTT
CASSYLTSTDTQYF
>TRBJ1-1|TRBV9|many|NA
TGTGCCAGCAGCGTAGACCTCCGGGGACTGAACACTGAAGCTTTCTTT
CASSVDLRGLNTEAFF
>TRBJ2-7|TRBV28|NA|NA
TGTGCCAGCAGCCCTGGGACACGGACCTACGAGCAGTACTTC
CASSPGTRTYEQYF
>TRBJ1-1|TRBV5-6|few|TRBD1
TGTGCCAGCAGCGTCGAAGACAGGGAGGCTTTCTTT
CASSVEDREAFF
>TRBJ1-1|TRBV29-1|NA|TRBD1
TGCAGCGTTGAAAGGGGGACAGGGCGGAACACTGAAGCTTTCTTT
CSVERGTGRNTEAFF
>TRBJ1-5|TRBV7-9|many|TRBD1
TGTGCCAGCAGCAAGGGACAGGGGGTTCAGCCCCAGCATTTT
CASSKGQGVQPQHF
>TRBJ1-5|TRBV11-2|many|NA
TGTGCCAGCAGCTTAGGGAGGGATCAGCCCCAGCATTTT
CASSLGRDQPQHF
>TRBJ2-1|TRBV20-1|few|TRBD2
TGCAGTGCAAATCTAGCGGGCTCCTACAATGAGCAGTTCTTC
CSANLAGSYNEQFF
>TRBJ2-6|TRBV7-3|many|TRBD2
TGTGCCAGCAGCTTATACCCTGGGGAACTACCAGGGAGGGATGGTAGCAGAGGGGCCAACGTCCTGACTTTC
CASSLYPGELPGRDGSRGANVLTF
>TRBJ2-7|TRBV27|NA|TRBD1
TGTGCCAGCAGTTTAACGCCACAGGGGGACGAGCAGTACTTC
CASSLTPQGDEQYF
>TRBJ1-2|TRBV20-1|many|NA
TGCAGTGCTAGAGATGCTGCAGGGGAAAATAACTATGGCTACACCTTC
CSARDAAGENNYGYTF
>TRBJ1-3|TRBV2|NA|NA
TGTGCCAGCAGTGAATATACAGACTCTGGAAACACCATATATTTT
CASSEYTDSGNTIYF
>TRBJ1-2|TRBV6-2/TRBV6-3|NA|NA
TGTGCCAGCAGTGGATTGGACAGACCTAACTATGGCTACACCTTC
CASSGLDRPNYGYTF
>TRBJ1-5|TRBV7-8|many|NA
TGTGCCAGCAGAGAGTGGACCTTGCGGCCTAAAAATCAGCCCCAGCATTTT
CASREWTLRPKNQPQHF
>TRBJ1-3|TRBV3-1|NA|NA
TGTGCCAGCAGCAGAAATCCGGTTACGAGCTCTGGAAACACCATATATTTT
CASSRNPVTSSGNTIYF
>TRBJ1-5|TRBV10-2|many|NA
TGCGCCATCTGGAAAGGGGAGAAATATCAGCCCCAGCATTTT
CAIWKGEKYQPQHF
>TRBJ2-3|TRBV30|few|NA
TGTGCCTGGAGTCTGGGGGAAGATACGCAGTATTTT
CAWSLGEDTQYF
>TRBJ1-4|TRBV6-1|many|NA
TGTGCCAGCAGTTATCCACCCGGTGAAAAACTGTTTTTT
CASSYPPGEKLFF
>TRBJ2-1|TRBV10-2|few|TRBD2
TGCGCCAGCAGTGAGGGGAGGGGTTTCTCCTACAATGAGCAGTTCTTC
CASSEGRGFSYNEQFF
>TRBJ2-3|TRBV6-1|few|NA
TGTGCCAGCAGCCAATCGGGGAGAAGCACAGATACGCAGTATTTT
CASSQSGRSTDTQYF
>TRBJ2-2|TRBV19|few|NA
TGTGCCAGTAGGAACGAACCCGAGGGTGGAACCGGGGAGCTGTTTTTT
CASRNEPEGGTGELFF
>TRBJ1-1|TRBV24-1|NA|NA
TGTGCCACCAGTGGCCCCGGGGCCCTTTTTGAAGCTTTCTTT
CATSGPGALFEAFF
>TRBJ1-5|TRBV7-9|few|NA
TGTGCCAGCAGCTCAACGGGAGGGGATCATAACAATCAGCCCCAGCATTTT
CASSSTGGDHNNQPQHF
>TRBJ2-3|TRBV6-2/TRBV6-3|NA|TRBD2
TGTGCCAGCAGTTACAGGGCGGGGGGCACAGATACGCAGTATTTT
CASSYRAGGTDTQYF
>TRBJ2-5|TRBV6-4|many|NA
TGTGCCAGCAGTGACTCGGGGTTTGGTCAAGAGACCCAGTACTTC
CASSDSGFGQETQYF
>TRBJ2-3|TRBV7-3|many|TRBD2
TGTGCCAGCAGCTCGGGGACTAGCGGAGATACGCAGTATTTT
CASSSGTSGDTQYF
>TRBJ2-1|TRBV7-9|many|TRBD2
TGTGCCAGCAGCTTAGCGTATAGCGGGGGTTGGGGCAATGAGCAGTTCTTC
CASSLAYSGGWGNEQFF
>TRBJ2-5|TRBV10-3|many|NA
TGTGCCATCAGTTGGGACTCCCAGACCCAGTACTTC
CAISWDSQTQYF
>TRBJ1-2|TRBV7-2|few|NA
TGTGCCAGCAGCCCCCTCGGACAGAATAACTATGGCTACACCTTC
CASSPLGQNNYGYTF
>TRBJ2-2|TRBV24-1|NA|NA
TGTGCCACCACCAACTCCGGGGAGCTGTTTTTT
CATTNSGELFF
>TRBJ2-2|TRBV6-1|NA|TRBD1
TGTGCCAGCGGCCGACAGGGCGGAACCGGGGAGCTGTTTTTT
CASGRQGGTGELFF
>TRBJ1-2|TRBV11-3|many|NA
TGTGCCAGCAGCTTAGAAAGGCGGGGATATGGCTACACCTTC
CASSLERRGYGYTF
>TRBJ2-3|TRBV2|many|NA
TGTGCCTCAACTAGGGCGAGCGGTAGAGATACGCAGTATTTT
CASTRASGRDTQYF
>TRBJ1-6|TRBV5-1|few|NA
TGCGCCAGCAGCTTGGAAGGGGACTCAAATTCACCCCTCCACTTT
CASSLEGDSNSPLHF
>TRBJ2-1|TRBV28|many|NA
TGTGCCAGCTGGGGGAGGGGGAGCTCCTACAATGAGCAGTTCTTC
CASWGRGSSYNEQFF
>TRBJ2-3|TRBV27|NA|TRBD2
TGTGCCAGCAGTTTCCAACTTCGGCCTAGCGGCCACACAGATACGCAGTATTTT
CASSFQLRPSGHTDTQYF
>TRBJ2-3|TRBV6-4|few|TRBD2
TGTGCCAGCAGTGTAAACCTAGCGGGGGGGGATACGCAGTATTTT
CASSVNLAGGDTQYF
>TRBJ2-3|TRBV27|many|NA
TGTGCCAGCAGTGCCTTGGGGGACGATACGCAGTATTTT
CASSALGDDTQYF
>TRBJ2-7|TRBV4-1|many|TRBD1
TGCGCCAGCAGCCATTCCGGGACAGGGGACTACGAGCAGTACTTC
CASSHSGTGDYEQYF
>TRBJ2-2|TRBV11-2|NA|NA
TGTGCCAGCAGCTTAGTATATGTGGGGCGGACCGGGGAGCTGTTTTTT
CASSLVYVGRTGELFF
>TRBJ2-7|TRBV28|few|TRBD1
TGTGCCAGCAGTCGAGACAGGGGCCGGGACGGCGAGCAGTACTTC
CASSRDRGRDGEQYF
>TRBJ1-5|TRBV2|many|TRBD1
TGTGCCAGTTGGACAGGGGACTATTATAGCAATCAGCCCCAGCATTTT
CASWTGDYYSNQPQHF
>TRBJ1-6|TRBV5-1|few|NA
TGCGCCAGCAGCTCCCTGGGGGCTTATAATTCACCCCTCCACTTT
CASSSLGAYNSPLHF
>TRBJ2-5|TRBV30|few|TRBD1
TGTGCCTGGTCCTTGAACAGGGGGCCGATGGAGACCCAGTACTTC
CAWSLNRGPMETQYF
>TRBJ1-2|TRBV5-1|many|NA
TGCGCCAGCAGCTTGGTAGCAGCTACTAACTATGGCTACACCTTC
CASSLVAATNYGYTF
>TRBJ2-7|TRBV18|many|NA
TGTGCCAGCTCACCACCGGGACAAGGCTCCTACGAGCAGTACTTC
CASSPPGQGSYEQYF
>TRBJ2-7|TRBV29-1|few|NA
TGCAGCGTTGTGGAGCGGGACAGCTCCTACGAGCAGTACTTC
CSVVERDSSYEQYF
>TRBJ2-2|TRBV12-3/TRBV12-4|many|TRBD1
TGTGCCAGCAGCAACGCTCGGGACAGGGCTGTTAGAAGCACCGGGGAGCTGTTTTTT
CASSNARDRAVRSTGELFF
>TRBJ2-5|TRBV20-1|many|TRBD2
TGCAGTGCCATTAGGACTAGCGGAACCCAAGAGACCCAGTACTTC
CSAIRTSGTQETQYF
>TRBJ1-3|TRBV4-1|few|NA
TGCGCCAGCAGCCGACTACCAACAGGGTCTTTTGGAAACACCATATATTTT
CASSRLPTGSFGNTIYF